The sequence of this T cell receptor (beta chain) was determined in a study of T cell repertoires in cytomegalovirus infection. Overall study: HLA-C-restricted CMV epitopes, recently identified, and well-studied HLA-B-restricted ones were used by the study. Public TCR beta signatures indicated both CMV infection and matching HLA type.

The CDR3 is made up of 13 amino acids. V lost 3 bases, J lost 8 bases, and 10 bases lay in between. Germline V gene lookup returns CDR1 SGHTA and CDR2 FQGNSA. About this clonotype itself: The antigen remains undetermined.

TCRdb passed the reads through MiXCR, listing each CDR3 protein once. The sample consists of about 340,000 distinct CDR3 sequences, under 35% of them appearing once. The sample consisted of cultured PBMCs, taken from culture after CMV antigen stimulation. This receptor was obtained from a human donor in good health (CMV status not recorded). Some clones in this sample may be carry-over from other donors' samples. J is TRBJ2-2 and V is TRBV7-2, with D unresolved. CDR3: CASSLFFQGELFF. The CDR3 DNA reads TGTGCCAGCAGCTTGTTTTTCCAGGGGGAGCTGTTTTTT. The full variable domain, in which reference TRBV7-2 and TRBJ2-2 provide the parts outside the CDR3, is GAGVSQSPSNKVTEKGKDVELRCDPISGHTALYWYRQSLGQGLEFLIYFQGNSAPDKSGLPSDRFSAERTGGSVSTLTIQRTQQEDSAVYLCASSLFFQGELFFGEGSRLTVL.